This is a list of T cell receptor beta chains from one sample in a study of human T cells and chemical hapten exposure. TCRdb processed the RACE reads anew with MiXCR; each CDR3 protein has one entry. Of under 200,000 distinct CDR3 sequences listed, under 35% are singletons. Sequencing used whole blood, obtained in connection with sensitization to the hapten diphenylcyclopropenone (DPC). Receptors originate from a woman in her twenties or thirties with alopecia areata. Some clones in this sample may be carry-over from other donors' samples. Each CDR3 is given with its conserved first and last residue. Fields, in order: V gene, J gene, CDR3 protein.

>TRBV11-1|TRBJ2-4
CASSLAPRGGAKNIQYF
>TRBV10-3|TRBJ1-2
CAIRPDRADGYTF
>TRBV7-2|TRBJ2-3
CASRPRLASTDTQYF
>TRBV20-1|TRBJ1-2
CSAGLRRSTYGYTF
>TRBV6-5|TRBJ1-5
CASSYSTGSNQPQHF
>TRBV28|TRBJ2-5
CASRGTSRETQYF
>TRBV6-2/TRBV6-3|TRBJ1-5
CASSWGQGQNQPQHF
>TRBV7-8|TRBJ2-5
CASSLARERGGKETQYF
>TRBV9|TRBJ2-4
CASSTGLAGVEQNIQYF
>TRBV7-9|TRBJ2-1
CASSVQGLSSYNEQFF
>TRBV6-1|TRBJ1-2
CASSESSGGYTF
>TRBV6-2/TRBV6-3|TRBJ2-5
CASSRTSVVETQYF
>TRBV7-9|TRBJ2-7
CASTDGGLEQYF
>TRBV29-1|TRBJ2-7
CSVGGTELYEQYF
>TRBV29-1|TRBJ2-5
CSGGGKETQYF
>TRBV28|TRBJ1-1
CASSFYDRGIEAFF
>TRBV5-6|TRBJ2-6
CASSLDRGGGANVLTF
>TRBV4-2|TRBJ2-5
CASSQDTSGRAQYF
>TRBV29-1|TRBJ2-1
CSAVPGSSYNEQFF
>TRBV7-8|TRBJ1-6
CASSSGTAYNSPLHF
>TRBV28|TRBJ2-7
CASSLYRDKYEQYF
>TRBV28|TRBJ2-7
CASSLVGYEYEQYF
>TRBV4-2|TRBJ2-3
CASSPRGSGGPTDTQYF
>TRBV30|TRBJ1-1
CAWSWGGTEAFF